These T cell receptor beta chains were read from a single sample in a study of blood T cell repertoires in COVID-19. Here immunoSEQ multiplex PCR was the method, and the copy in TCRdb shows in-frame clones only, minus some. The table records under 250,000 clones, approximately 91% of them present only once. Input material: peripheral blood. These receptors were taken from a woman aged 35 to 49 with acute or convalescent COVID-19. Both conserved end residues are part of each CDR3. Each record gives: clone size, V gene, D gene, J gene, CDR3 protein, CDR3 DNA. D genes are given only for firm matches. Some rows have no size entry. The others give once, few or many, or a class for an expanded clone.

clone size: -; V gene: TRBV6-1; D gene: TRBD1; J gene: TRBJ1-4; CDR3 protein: CASSVFSGTGREKLFF; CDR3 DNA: TGTGCCAGCAGTGTCTTCTCCGGGACAGGGCGTGAAAAACTGTTTTTT
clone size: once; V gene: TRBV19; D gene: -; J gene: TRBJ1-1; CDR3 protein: CASREELRDTEAFF; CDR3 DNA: TGTGCCAGTAGAGAAGAGTTACGGGACACTGAAGCTTTCTTT
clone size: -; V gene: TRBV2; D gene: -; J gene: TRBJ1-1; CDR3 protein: CASSDRQVNTEAFF; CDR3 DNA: TGTGCCAGCAGTGATAGACAAGTGAACACTGAAGCTTTCTTT
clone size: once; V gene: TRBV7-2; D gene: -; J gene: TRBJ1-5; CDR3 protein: CASSLVGQPQHF; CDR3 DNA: TGTGCCAGCAGCTTAGTCGGTCAGCCCCAGCATTTT
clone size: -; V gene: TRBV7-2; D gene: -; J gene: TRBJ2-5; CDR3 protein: CASSPTRDQETQYF; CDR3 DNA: TGTGCCAGCAGCCCTACCAGGGACCAAGAGACCCAGTACTTC
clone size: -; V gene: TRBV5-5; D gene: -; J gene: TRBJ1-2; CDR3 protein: CASSPQTVANYGYTF; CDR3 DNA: TGTGCCAGCAGCCCGCAGACAGTTGCTAACTATGGCTACACCTTC
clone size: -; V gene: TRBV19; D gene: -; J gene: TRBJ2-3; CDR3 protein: CASSIQGIDTQYF; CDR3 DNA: TGTGCCAGTAGTATCCAGGGGATAGATACGCAGTATTTT
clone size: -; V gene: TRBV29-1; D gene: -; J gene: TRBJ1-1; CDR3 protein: CSVDNFDRPTEAFF; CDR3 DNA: TGCAGCGTTGATAACTTCGACAGGCCGACTGAAGCTTTCTTT
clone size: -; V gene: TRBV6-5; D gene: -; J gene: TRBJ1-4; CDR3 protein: CASSTGSNEKLFF; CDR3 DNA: TGTGCCAGCAGTACGGGTTCAAATGAAAAACTGTTTTTT
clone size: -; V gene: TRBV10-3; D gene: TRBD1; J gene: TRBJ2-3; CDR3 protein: CATNRGLTGGSDTQYF; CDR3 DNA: TGTGCCACTAATAGGGGGTTGACAGGGGGCTCAGATACGCAGTATTTT
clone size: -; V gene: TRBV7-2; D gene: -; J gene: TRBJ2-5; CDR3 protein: CASSLGRRQETQYF; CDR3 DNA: TGTGCCAGCAGCTTAGGTCGGAGACAAGAGACCCAGTACTTC
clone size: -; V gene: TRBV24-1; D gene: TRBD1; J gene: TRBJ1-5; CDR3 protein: CATSVGTGGNQPQHF; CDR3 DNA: TGTGCCACCAGTGTCGGGACAGGAGGCAATCAGCCCCAGCATTTT
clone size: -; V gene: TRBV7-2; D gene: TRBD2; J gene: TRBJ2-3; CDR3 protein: CASSSLSGGVTDTQYF; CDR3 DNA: TGTGCCAGCAGCTCCCTTAGCGGGGGGGTCACAGATACGCAGTATTTT
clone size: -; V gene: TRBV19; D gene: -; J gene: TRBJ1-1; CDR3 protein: CASYKQSNTEAFF; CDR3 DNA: TGTGCCAGTTACAAACAGTCTAACACTGAAGCTTTCTTT
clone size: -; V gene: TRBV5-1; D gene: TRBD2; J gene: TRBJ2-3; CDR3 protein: CASSVAGLADTDTQYF; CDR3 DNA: TGCGCCAGCAGCGTAGCGGGACTAGCGGACACAGATACGCAGTATTTT
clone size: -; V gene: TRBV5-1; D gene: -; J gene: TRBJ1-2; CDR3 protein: CASSTGSHTGYTF; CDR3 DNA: TGCGCCAGCAGTACCGGGAGCCACACCGGCTACACCTTC
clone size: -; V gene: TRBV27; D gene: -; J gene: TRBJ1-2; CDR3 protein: CASSLGARGNGYTF; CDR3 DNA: TGTGCCAGCAGTTTAGGGGCCAGGGGCAATGGCTACACCTTC
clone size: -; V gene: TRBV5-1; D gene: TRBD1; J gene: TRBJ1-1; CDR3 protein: CASSLLGQSRTEAFF; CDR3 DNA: TGCGCCAGCAGCTTGCTGGGACAGTCGAGAACTGAAGCTTTCTTT
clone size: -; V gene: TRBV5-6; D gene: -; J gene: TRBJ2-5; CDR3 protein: CASSYRGGKTQYF; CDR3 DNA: TGTGCCAGCAGCTATCGTGGGGGGAAGACCCAGTACTTC
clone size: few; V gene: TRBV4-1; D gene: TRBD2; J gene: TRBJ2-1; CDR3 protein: CASSQEGTLGLAARDEQFF; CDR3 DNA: TGCGCCAGCAGCCAAGAAGGCACCTTGGGACTAGCGGCTCGAGATGAGCAGTTCTTC
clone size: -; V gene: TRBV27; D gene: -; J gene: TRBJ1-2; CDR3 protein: CASRAGTAIDYGYTF; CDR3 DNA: TGTGCCAGCCGTGCGGGGACCGCTATAGACTATGGCTACACCTTC
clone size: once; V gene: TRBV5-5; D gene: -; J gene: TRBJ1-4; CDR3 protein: CASSSVNDEKLFF; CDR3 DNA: TGTGCCAGCAGCTCCGTTAATGATGAAAAACTGTTTTTT
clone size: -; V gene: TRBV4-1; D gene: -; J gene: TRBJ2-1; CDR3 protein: CASSQEGRESYNEQFF; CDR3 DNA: TGCGCCAGCAGTCAAGAGGGCCGGGAGTCCTACAATGAGCAGTTCTTC
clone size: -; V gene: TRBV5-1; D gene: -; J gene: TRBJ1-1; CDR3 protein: CASRPHLGTEAFF; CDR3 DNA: TGCGCCAGCAGGCCCCATCTCGGCACTGAAGCTTTCTTT
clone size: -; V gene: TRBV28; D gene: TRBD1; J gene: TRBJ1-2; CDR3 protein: CASSSTGEGYTF; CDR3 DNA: TGTGCCAGCAGTTCGACAGGGGAGGGCTACACCTTC
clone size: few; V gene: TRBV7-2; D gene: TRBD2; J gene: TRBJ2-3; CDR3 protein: CASSSGLPGGTQYF; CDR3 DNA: TGTGCCAGCAGCTCGGGACTCCCGGGAGGGACGCAGTATTTT
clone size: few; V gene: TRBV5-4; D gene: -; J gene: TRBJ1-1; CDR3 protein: CASSPGTLNTEAFF; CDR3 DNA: TGTGCCAGCAGCCCGGGGACATTGAACACTGAAGCTTTCTTT
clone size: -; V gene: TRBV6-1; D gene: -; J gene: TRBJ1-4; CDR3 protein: CASSEGSWTAFNEKLFF; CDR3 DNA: TGTGCCAGCAGTGAAGGGTCGTGGACAGCTTTTAATGAAAAACTGTTTTTT
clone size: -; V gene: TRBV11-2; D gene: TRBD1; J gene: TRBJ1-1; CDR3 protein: CASSSGTGNANTEAFF; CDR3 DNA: TGTGCCAGCAGCTCAGGGACAGGGAATGCGAACACTGAAGCTTTCTTT